This TCR beta chain was profiled in a study of control samples from healthy donors and cancer patients. Trimming removed 7 bases at V and 5 bases at J, with 12 bases between. Germline V gene lookup returns CDR1 LNHDA and CDR2 SQIVND (reference sequence). The CDR3 spans 13 residues. Produced via immunoSEQ multiplex PCR; TCRdb's table is partial and in-frame only. The data hold tens of thousands of clones, with roughly 86% observed a single time. This clonotype was sampled from a woman aged 45-60 years with head and neck cancer. Sequencing used PBMCs. This chain links TRBV19 with TRBJ1-5; D remains ambiguous. The CDR3: CASTGRADQPQHF. For the CDR3, the DNA is TGTGCCAGTACAGGTAGGGCCGATCAGCCCCAGCATTTT. The entire variable domain, with the rest obtained from reference TRBV19 and TRBJ1-5, is as follows: DGGITQSPKYLFRKEGQNVTLSCEQNLNHDAMYWYRQDPGQGLRLIYYSQIVNDFQKGDIAEGYSVSREKKESFPLTVTSAQKNPTAFYLCASTGRADQPQHFGDGTRLSIL.